This TCR beta chain emerged from a study of Graves' ophthalmopathy and Graves' hyperthyroidism (dated 2018 in TCRdb). Some background on the complete study: Peripheral blood was collected at initial diagnosis, before any treatment. To explore V-J signatures distinguishing ophthalmopathy from hyperthyroidism, a discovery set of roughly 98 patients (about 44 ophthalmopathy, some 55 stable hyperthyroidism) was enrolled. The 100 discovery patients were randomly divided into training and test sets at a 7:3 ratio. To tell Graves' ophthalmopathy apart from Graves' hyperthyroidism, and to predict which patients would progress to ophthalmopathy, the study relied on TCR beta repertoire signatures. Following sampling, methimazole starting at 30 mg daily was administered to hyperthyroidism patients, and high-dose intravenous methylprednisolone was administered to ophthalmopathy patients. In total, 135 blood samples were TCR-sequenced: under 45 ophthalmopathy, some 75 hyperthyroidism and roughly 17 hyperthyroidism-to-ophthalmopathy patients. In more than five hyperthyroidism patients, the T-cell repertoires found in thyroid tissue were compared with those found in blood. The independent validation cohort included approximately 19 hyperthyroidism patients plus 17 patients who later progressed from hyperthyroidism to ophthalmopathy. General findings and caveats noted by the study authors: Ophthalmopathy was separated from stable hyperthyroidism by the 13-signature model with around 88% sensitivity and approximately 84% specificity in cross-validation and with 80%/75% in the test set. Most of the expanded thyroid clonotypes with a frequency above 0.001 were also detected in blood, and it was suggested that the thyroid immune response may be reflected by blood repertoires. In validation, the model predicted ophthalmopathy progression with more than 55% sensitivity and 72.22% specificity; roughly 12 predicted patients were CT-confirmed with GO in a median of around 6 months. Sample size was not statistically predetermined, and group allocation was not concealed from the investigators.

This clonotype has at least ten counts. Its antigen is still unknown. Per-base qualities were not stored, and no clone one base away is much larger. TCR beta CDR3 regions were amplified from RNA transcripts for repertoire sequencing. The first round of RT-PCR was done with HTBI primers and the Qiagen OneStep RT-PCR kit, and was followed by a second round of multiplex PCR, then size selection and purification. The libraries underwent paired-end sequencing with 100 bp reads on an Illumina HiSeq2000. As for how the authors treated the data: SOAPnuke was used for read processing, and reads with adapters, uncalled bases, a mean Phred below 15, or no exact constant-primer or identifier match were discarded. High-quality paired reads were merged with COPE v1.2.5. Each unique nucleotide sequence was treated as a clonotype, and MiTCR v1.1 was used to align the clonotypes to the IMGT TRB V, D and J references. Only V-J combinations with frequency above 0.0001 were analysed, covering approximately 99% of repertoires. For each V-J combination, a TCR clonal expansion and chaos score was defined as F50 clonal expansion divided by the chaos observed in the TCRdist matrix. Welch's t-statistics and random forest were used to reduce the features to 10 to 15 V-J combinations, which were then used as input to a naive Bayes classifier. The similarity between thyroid and blood repertoires was quantified using the Morisita-Horn index. The public reads were quality trimmed at Q25 with fastp and then assembled into clones with MiXCR by TCRdb, keeping productive beta chains. Each CDR3 protein gets just one entry, which takes the most common genes and DNA from the rows behind it. TCRdb's processing, not the study's, gives the V and J calls here. This sample lists around 400,000 distinct CDR3 sequences; around 21% were detected once. The biggest ten clones account for approximately 3% of the sample.

The germline V gene (reference sequence) provides CDR1 LNHNV and CDR2 YYDKDF. From the cysteine up to the phenylalanine, the CDR3 has a length of 14 residues. The retained sequence is limited to the CDR3, 42 bases, with the frame set at the first base. A distance of 10 bases separates the germline ends of V and J, which lose 0 bases and 7 bases respectively. Hyperthyroidism was considered stable if no progression to ophthalmopathy occurred within 18 months of follow-up. Hyperthyroidism patients were newly diagnosed, with disease duration under 2 months, and aged 18 to 65 years. Patients were excluded if they had other autoimmune diseases, uncontrolled infections, pregnancy or lactation. Diagnosis was based on clinical symptoms, serum thyroxine, TRAb, thyroid ultrasound and orbital computed tomography. Using Ficoll-Paque density gradient centrifugation, PBMCs were isolated from 9.5 to 10 ml of fresh peripheral blood. Total RNA was extracted with Trizol reagent and quality-checked on an Agilent 2100 Bioanalyzer.

The sequencing sample was made of peripheral blood. The sequence joins TRBV15 to TRBJ1-5, with no confident D gene call. The receptor's source is a woman aged 18-30 years with stable Graves' hyperthyroidism. Donor details come from another sample of the same person, matched by shared clones. The CDR3 reads as follows: CATSRDERRQPQHF. The nucleotide sequence reads TGTGCCACCAGCAGAGATGAAAGAAGACAGCCCCAGCATTTT.